Listed here are 22 T cell receptor beta chains from one sample, sequenced in a study of T cells after yellow fever vaccination. MiXCR, run by TCRdb on the 5' RACE reads, gives a single entry per CDR3 protein. The sample has around 50,000 distinct CDR3 sequences, around 7% seen once. Sequences were derived from CD8+ T cells sorted from PBMCs, sampled around 16 days after the first yellow fever vaccination. These receptor sequences come from a man younger than 35 who received the YFV17D yellow fever vaccine.

Points on this clonotype: This may arise from a read error, as a much more abundant clone is one base away. The chain links TRBV3-1 to TRBJ2-3, with TRBD2 identical over 9 bases. Germline CDR1 and CDR2: LGHDT and YNNKEL (reference sequence). The CDR3 consists of 16 residues. CDR3 residues: CACSQERTSERDTQYF. Here the CDR3 DNA reads TGTGCCTGCAGCCAAGAGAGGACTAGCGAAAGGGATACGCAGTATTTT.

This clonotype was detected many times. This chain links TRBV5-1 with TRBJ2-3; TRBD2 might be the D (6 bases). CDR1 and CDR2 (germline): SGHRS, YFSETQ. V was pared by 1 base and J by 2 bases, with 11 bases between. The CDR3 covers 15 residues. In DNA, the CDR3 is TGCGCCAGCAGCTTGTTGCGGGGACCCACAGATACGCAGTATTTT. Its translation is CASSLLRGPTDTQYF. Looking up the rest from reference TRBV5-1 and TRBJ2-3 gives the full variable domain: KAGVTQTPRYLIKTRGQQVTLSCSPISGHRSVSWYQQTPGQGLQFLFEYFSETQRNKGNFPGRFSGRQFSNSRSEMNVSTLELGDSALYLCASSLLRGPTDTQYFGPGTRLTVL.

The rearrangement joins TRBV3-1 to TRBJ2-3; tentative D call: TRBD2 (7 bases). The CDR3 contains 19 residues. The germline V gene encodes CDR1 LGHDT and CDR2 YNNKEL (reference sequence). V lost 1 base to trimming and J lost 4 bases, with 24 bases between them. The CDR3, as DNA: TGTGCCAGCAGCCAAGTTTCCTTGGGGGGGCGCAATACTCCAGATACGCAGTATTTT. Encoded protein: CASSQVSLGGRNTPDTQYF.

At least ten counts were recorded for this clonotype. This chain uses TRBV19 with TRBJ1-5; D not resolved. CDR1 is LNHDA and CDR2 is SQIVND in the germline V gene (reference sequence). V was trimmed by 4 bases and J by 6 bases, leaving 10 bases between them. The CDR3 is made up of 13 amino acids. CDR3 sequence: CASSKTVSQPQHF. In DNA form, the CDR3 reads TGTGCCAGTAGTAAAACAGTGTCTCAGCCCCAGCATTTT.

The chain combines TRBV9 with TRBJ2-6; weak D call: TRBD1 (6 bases). Germline CDR1 SGDLS, CDR2 YYNGEE. Trimming removed 3 bases from V and 4 bases from J, with 8 bases in between. The CDR3 extends over 14 amino acids. CDR3: CASSAGVGANVLTF. The CDR3 nucleotides read TGTGCCAGCAGCGCAGGGGTCGGGGCCAACGTCCTGACTTTC.

Notes on this clonotype: A much larger clone sits a single nucleotide away, making a read error possible. This chain joins TRBV6-5 and TRBJ2-7, with D unclear. Germline values: CDR1 MNHEY, CDR2 SVGAGI. CDR3 length: 17 residues. The CDR3 region is CTSSYHPPTLSSYEQYF. Written as DNA, the CDR3 is TGTACCAGCAGTTATCATCCACCGACCCTGAGCTCCTACGAGCAGTACTTC.

There are many counts of this clonotype. The DNA for the CDR3 is TGTGCCAGCAGTTACTCATCGGGTGTGGATGGCTACACCTTC. Translating gives CASSYSSGVDGYTF. The chain employs TRBV6-2 or TRBV6-3 and TRBJ1-2; D not resolved. This CDR3 has 14 amino acids. CDR1 is MNHEY and CDR2 is SVGEGT in the germline V gene. With 0 bases removed from V and 6 bases from J, the gap between germline ends came to 11 bases.

This clonotype appeared many times. The gene calls are TRBV4-1 and TRBJ1-2; TRBD1 might be the D (5 bases). CDR1 and CDR2 from the germline V gene are MGHRA and YSYEKL. This CDR3 contains 15 residues. V lost 2 bases to trimming and J lost 7 bases, with 17 bases between them. The CDR3 nucleotides read TGCGCCAGCAGCCAACTTCAAGGGACGCGCTCTGGCTACACCTTC. This codes for CASSQLQGTRSGYTF.

This clonotype was counted only a few times. The gene calls are TRBV11-2 and TRBJ2-3; 9 nucleotides line up with TRBD2. Trimming at V came to 5 bases and at J to 3 bases, leaving 9 bases not matched to a gene. CDR3 length: 16 amino acids. The V gene's germline CDR1 is SGHAT and CDR2 FQNNGV. The chain's CDR3 is CASSRSLAGWTDTQYF. The DNA for the CDR3 is TGTGCCAGCAGCCGCTCCCTAGCGGGGTGGACAGATACGCAGTATTTT.

Points on this clonotype: This may come from a read error, since a much larger clone is one base off. The chain links TRBV18 to TRBJ2-2; 7 nucleotides line up with TRBD2. CDR1 is KGHSH, CDR2 LQKENI, per germline. The CDR3 sequence is 18 residues long. CDR3 amino acids: CSSSPTGGTYLFAGELFF. The CDR3 nucleotides read TGTTCCAGCTCACCCACCGGGGGGACGTACCTCTTCGCCGGGGAGCTGTTTTTT.

The table lists this clonotype with many counts. The chain carries TRBV28 and TRBJ1-5; 9 nucleotides line up with TRBD1. Looked up from germline, CDR1 is MDHEN and CDR2 is SYDVKM. The CDR3 length is 16 residues. J gave up 7 bases and V 9 bases, and 16 bases lay outside the gene matches. CDR3 nucleotide sequence: TGTGCCAGTACGAATGCCGGGACAGGGCTGGGGCAGCCCCAGCATTTT. This translates into CASTNAGTGLGQPQHF.

There are many counts of this clonotype. The chain joins TRBV29-1 to TRBJ1-1; D is undetermined. The germline gives CDR1 SQVTM, CDR2 ANQGSEA. The CDR3 totals 12 residues. V lost 6 bases and J 4 bases, leaving 12 bases between the germline ends. Here the CDR3 DNA reads TGCAGCGTCGTCAGGATGGCCACTGAAGCTTTCTTT. Its translation: CSVVRMATEAFF.

The rearrangement links TRBV27 to TRBJ1-2; TRBD1 might be the D (6 bases). This CDR3 has 13 amino acids. CDR1 MNHEY and CDR2 SMNVEV come from the germline V gene (reference sequence). Deletions cut 6 bases from V and 5 bases from J, with 13 bases between. This chain's CDR3 is CASRRGLVYGYTF. CDR3 DNA: TGTGCCAGCAGACGGGGGCTGGTGTATGGCTACACCTTC.

This clonotype was observed at least ten times. V is TRBV6-4 and J is TRBJ2-6, with 9 bases fitting TRBD1. CDR1 and CDR2 from the germline V gene are MRHNA and SNTAGT. V lost 4 bases, J lost 1 base, and 5 bases stayed unmatched. The CDR3 has 17 amino acids. Here the CDR3 DNA reads TGTGCCAGCAGTGGGGGACAGGGCATATCTGGGGCCAACGTCCTGACTTTC. Amino acid sequence: CASSGGQGISGANVLTF.

CDR3 DNA: TGCGCCAGCAGCCCCCTAAATAGCGGGGGGGCCAATGAGCAGTTCTTC. It specifies CASSPLNSGGANEQFF. The J gene is TRBJ2-1, the V gene TRBV5-1; TRBD2 matches at 11 bases. Per germline, CDR1 SGHRS and CDR2 YFSETQ. The CDR3 contains 16 residues. The V segment lost 4 bases and the J segment 6 bases; nucleotides outside the gene matches: 9.

This clonotype has just a few counts. The chain uses TRBV5-1 and TRBJ2-1, with D perhaps matching TRBD1 (6 bases). The germline V gene has CDR1 SGHRS and CDR2 YFSETQ. Between the trimmed V and J ends, which lost 2 bases and 2 bases, there was a span of 14 bases. The CDR3 covers 16 residues. CDR3 nucleotides: TGCGCCAGCAGCTTAGTTATAGGACAGACCTACAATGAGCAGTTCTTC. This translates into CASSLVIGQTYNEQFF.

This rearrangement joins TRBV4-1 to TRBJ1-2; D is unclear. The CDR3 is 15 residues long. The germline V gene has CDR1 MGHRA and CDR2 YSYEKL. Trimming stripped 3 bases from V and 4 bases from J, with 15 bases between. CDR3 sequence reads: CASSHAGRSFYGYTF. CDR3 sequence (DNA): TGCGCCAGCAGCCATGCCGGGAGGAGCTTCTATGGCTACACCTTC.

Many counts were recorded for this clonotype. V is TRBV15 and J is TRBJ2-1, with 8 bases lining up with TRBD2. Losses at the gene ends were 0 bases for V and 8 bases for J; bases not matched to a gene: 6. Germline V gives CDR1 LNHNV, CDR2 YYDKDF (reference sequence). The CDR3 has 15 residues. As DNA, the CDR3 is TGTGCCACCAGCAGAGATCGGACTAGCTTACATGAGCAGTTCTTC. Protein: CATSRDRTSLHEQFF. The entire variable domain, with the rest obtained from reference TRBV15 and TRBJ2-1, is as follows: DAMVIQNPRYQVTQFGKPVTLSCSQTLNHNVMYWYQQKSSQAPKLLFHYYDKDFNNEADTPDNFQSRRPNTSFCFLDIRSPGLGDTAMYLCATSRDRTSLHEQFFGPGTRLTVL.

This clonotype was detected many times. The chain couples TRBV12-3 or TRBV12-4 to TRBJ1-2; D gene uncertain. Trimming removed 3 bases at V and 6 bases at J, with 20 bases between. The CDR3 runs 16 residues. The CDR3 DNA reads TGTGCCAGCAGTTTTTCGTATGGAGCCTTAGATGATGGCTACACCTTC. As protein: CASSFSYGALDDGYTF.

A word on this clonotype: Germline and junction disagree at one end, which may indicate a read error. The chain uses TRBV27 and TRBJ2-1, with a weak D call TRBD1 (5 bases). The length of the CDR3 is 17 residues. The germline gives CDR1 MNHEY, CDR2 SMNVEV (reference sequence). CDR3 loop: CPSSLLVGPVGSNEQFF. DNA of the CDR3: TGTCCCAGCAGTTTATTGGTGGGGCCGGTGGGATCCAATGAGCAGTTCTTC.

The rearrangement joins TRBV12-3 or TRBV12-4 to TRBJ2-5, with 8 bases fitting TRBD2. The CDR3 runs 15 residues. V trimming: 4 bases; J trimming: 6 bases; junction bases outside the gene matches: 10. CDR3 coding DNA: TGTGCCAGCAGTTCTACCGGGCGGGGGGTAAAGACCCAGTACTTC. It encodes CASSSTGRGVKTQYF.

This clonotype was recorded many times. CDR3 nucleotide sequence: TGTGCCAGCAGCTTACCGCCACAGGGATCCTCCTATAATTCACCCCTCCACTTT. It specifies CASSLPPQGSSYNSPLHF. The V gene is TRBV11-1, the J gene TRBJ1-6; perhaps TRBD1 as D (6 bases). CDR1 SGHAT and CDR2 FQDESV come from the germline V gene (reference sequence). The CDR3 is made up of 18 amino acids. Trimming cost V 2 bases and J 0 bases, with 14 bases left between them.